The 18 T cell receptor beta chains below come from one sample, sequenced in a study of human T cells and chemical hapten exposure. TCRdb called the RACE reads again in MiXCR, with one record for every CDR3 protein. The table has some 83,000 distinct CDR3 sequences, roughly 10% seen once; the top ten hold approximately 4.6%. The time point was: patch test 1, 2 weeks after DPC sensitization. Regarding treatment: therapeutic diphenylcyclopropenone sensitization with weekly scalp DPC. The sample in question was whole blood, obtained in connection with sensitization to the hapten diphenylcyclopropenone (DPC). These receptors originate from a woman aged 45-65 years with alopecia areata. Some clones in this sample may be carry-over from other donors' samples.

This clonotype came up a few times. The rearrangement uses TRBV3-1 and TRBJ2-1; TRBD2 matches at 9 bases. CDR1 LGHDT and CDR2 YNNKEL come from the germline V gene (reference sequence). Trimming cost V 3 bases and J 5 bases; bases outside gene matches: 8. There are 16 residues in the CDR3. Written as DNA, the CDR3 is TGTGCCAGCAGCCATCGCCGCGGGGGGGTTAACAATGAGCAGTTCTTC. Its protein product is CASSHRRGGVNNEQFF.

This clonotype was seen ten or more times. The chain employs TRBV29-1 and TRBJ2-7; tentative D call: TRBD1 (7 bases). This CDR3 has 13 residues. V was clipped by 5 bases and J by 3 bases, with 14 bases between them. Germline V lookup: CDR1 SQVTM, CDR2 ANQGSEA. The CDR3 loop is CSVMRDSNYEQYF. CDR3 nucleotide sequence: TGCAGCGTTATGCGGGACAGCAACTACGAGCAGTACTTC.

There are many counts of this clonotype. CDR3 loop: CASSLAEGGRRYEQYF. CDR3 nucleotide sequence: TGTGCCAGCAGCTTAGCGGAAGGGGGGAGGAGGTACGAGCAGTACTTC. This chain joins TRBV7-9 and TRBJ2-7; D could derive from TRBD1 or TRBD2 (6 bases each). With 0 bases removed from V and 4 bases from J, the gap between germline ends came to 16 bases. The germline CDR1 and CDR2 sequences are SEHNR and FQNEAQ (reference sequence). The length of the CDR3 is 16 residues.

The chain combines TRBV2 with TRBJ2-3; 7 bases fit TRBD2. The germline V gene has CDR1 SNHLY and CDR2 FYNNEI. V trimming: 6 bases; J trimming: 2 bases; junction bases outside the gene matches: 8. The CDR3 extends over 15 amino acids. CDR3 in amino acids: CASRRESGNTDTQYF. In DNA, the CDR3 is TGTGCCAGCAGGCGGGAGAGTGGGAACACAGATACGCAGTATTTT.

In its sample, this clonotype was seen many times. This rearrangement joins TRBV29-1 to TRBJ2-6; D gene ambiguous. V was clipped by 0 bases and J by 0 bases, with 6 bases between them. Per the germline V gene, CDR1 is SQVTM and CDR2 is ANQGSEA. CDR3 length equals 15 residues. CDR3 bases: TGCAGCGTTGAAGACCCCCGCTCTGGGGCCAACGTCCTGACTTTC. It specifies CSVEDPRSGANVLTF.

A word on this clonotype: Because the CDR3 is missing its conserved closing phenylalanine or tryptophan, this is likely a read error. The rearrangement joins TRBV9 to TRBJ1-1; D uncertain. The CDR3 consists of 14 residues. V was pared by 3 bases and J by 1 base, with 10 bases between. The germline V gene encodes CDR1 SGDLS and CDR2 YYNGEE. The CDR3, as DNA: TGTGCCAGCAGCGCCCCTCTGAAGAACACTGAAGCTTTCTTA. As protein: CASSAPLKNTEAFL.

This clonotype was found a few times. The chain has TRBV4-2 and TRBJ1-4; D remains unclear. Trimming took off 0 bases at V and 4 bases at J, with 15 bases between the two ends. The germline V gene has CDR1 LGHNA and CDR2 YNFKEQ. This CDR3 spans 17 amino acids. The CDR3 spells CASSQDRGRAINEKLFF. CDR3 coding DNA: TGTGCCAGCAGCCAAGATCGAGGTCGGGCTATTAATGAAAAACTGTTTTTT.

This clonotype was found many times. The V call is TRBV11-2, the J call TRBJ2-7, with 12 bases fitting TRBD2. CDR1 is SGHAT, CDR2 FQNNGV, per germline. The CDR3 covers 12 residues. Germline trimming cut 5 bases from V and 11 bases from J; bases unmatched to any gene: 4. The CDR3 region is CASSPTSGRKYF. The CDR3 coding sequence is TGTGCCAGCAGCCCGACTAGCGGGAGAAAGTACTTC.

The chain has TRBV18 and TRBJ1-1; TRBD1 aligns across 9 bases. Trimming at V came to 4 bases and at J to 1 base, leaving 13 bases not matched to a gene. The CDR3 covers 18 residues. Germline V gene sequence: CDR1 KGHSH, CDR2 LQKENI. Written as DNA, the CDR3 is TGTGCCAGCTCACTCCTAGACAGGGGGTCGCTGGGGAACACTGAAGCTTTCTTT. Protein product: CASSLLDRGSLGNTEAFF.

This clonotype has only a few counts. The chain is built from TRBV19 and TRBJ1-1; a weak D match, TRBD1 (5 bases). Germline loops: CDR1 LNHDA, CDR2 SQIVND (reference sequence). V was trimmed by 5 bases and J by 0 bases, leaving 10 bases between them. This CDR3 comprises 14 residues. In DNA, the CDR3 is TGTGCCAGTAGTGAACAGGAACTGAACACTGAAGCTTTCTTT. Protein: CASSEQELNTEAFF. Based on the CDR3 plus reference TRBV19 and TRBJ1-1, the full variable domain is DGGITQSPKYLFRKEGQNVTLSCEQNLNHDAMYWYRQDPGQGLRLIYYSQIVNDFQKGDIAEGYSVSREKKESFPLTVTSAQKNPTAFYLCASSEQELNTEAFFGQGTRLTVV.

This clonotype appeared a few times. The chain joins TRBV4-2 to TRBJ1-1; 7 bases are a match to TRBD1. The CDR3 spans 15 residues. Germline values: CDR1 LGHNA, CDR2 YNFKEQ. J gave up 4 bases and V 4 bases, and 9 bases lay outside the gene matches. In DNA, the CDR3 is TGTGCCAGCAGCCTCGAAGGGACAGTCGGCACTGAAGCTTTCTTT. Translating it yields CASSLEGTVGTEAFF.

As regards this clonotype: This may come from a read error, since a much larger clone is one base off. CDR3 in amino acids: CVSSRETNEKLFF. The CDR3 DNA reads as TGTGTCAGCAGCCGTGAGACTAATGAAAAACTGTTTTTT. The V and J genes are TRBV11-2 and TRBJ1-4; D gene uncertain. This CDR3 comprises 13 residues. Germline CDR1 is SGHAT and CDR2 is FQNNGV.

This chain uses TRBV29-1 with TRBJ2-6; D gene unclear. The germline V gene encodes CDR1 SQVTM and CDR2 ANQGSEA. There are 13 residues in the CDR3. V shed 4 bases and J shed 2 bases, with 6 bases lying between them. This chain's CDR3 is CSVVPPGANVLTF. The DNA for the CDR3 is TGCAGCGTTGTTCCCCCTGGGGCCAACGTCCTGACTTTC.

This clonotype was counted at least ten times. The chain has TRBV7-6 and TRBJ2-7; the D is unclear. Between the trimmed V and J ends, which lost 2 bases and 6 bases, there was a span of 11 bases. The CDR3 has 13 residues. Germline CDR1 reads SGHVS; CDR2 reads FNYEAQ. CDR3 residues: CASSLSSATEQYF. The CDR3, as DNA: TGTGCCAGCAGCTTAAGCTCGGCCACCGAGCAGTACTTC.

This clonotype was counted a few times. The chain combines TRBV28 with TRBJ1-3, with D unresolved. CDR1 and CDR2 (germline): MDHEN, SYDVKM. The germline V and J ends were trimmed by 2 bases and 0 bases, with 11 bases remaining between them. The CDR3 is 16 residues long. The CDR3 sequence: CASSLPRSSSGNTIYF. The CDR3 DNA is TGTGCCAGCAGTTTACCGCGGTCGAGCTCTGGAAACACCATATATTTT.

A few counts support this clonotype. This chain joins TRBV19 and TRBJ2-1, with 8 positions matching TRBD1. The CDR3 sequence is 14 residues long. The germline V gene has CDR1 LNHDA and CDR2 SQIVND (reference sequence). J was trimmed by 6 bases and V by 3 bases; bases with no gene match: 4. The CDR3 region is CASSIGQGANEQFF. In DNA, the CDR3 is TGTGCCAGTAGTATCGGGCAGGGGGCCAATGAGCAGTTCTTC.

This clonotype was found a few times. The CDR3 carries no conserved terminal phenylalanine or tryptophan, so it likely arises from a read error. The DNA is omitted, as the CDR3 cannot be located on it reliably, and the CDR3 follows TCRdb's listing. This chain links TRBV20-1 with TRBJ2-1; the table's D call, TRBD2, has no DNA check behind it. Inclusive of both ends, the CDR3 amounts to 9 amino acids. CDR1 is DFQATT and CDR2 is SNEGSKA in the germline V gene (reference sequence). The CDR3 reads CTDGERGFT.

This clonotype was counted at least ten times. This sequence joins TRBV10-3 and TRBJ2-1; D gene uncertain. The CDR3 is 15 amino acids. In germline, CDR1 is ENHRY, CDR2 SYGVKD. The germline V and J ends were trimmed by 0 bases and 4 bases, with 10 bases remaining between them. CDR3 sequence: CAISESVARYNEQFF. The DNA for the CDR3 is TGTGCCATCAGTGAGTCCGTTGCCAGGTACAATGAGCAGTTCTTC.